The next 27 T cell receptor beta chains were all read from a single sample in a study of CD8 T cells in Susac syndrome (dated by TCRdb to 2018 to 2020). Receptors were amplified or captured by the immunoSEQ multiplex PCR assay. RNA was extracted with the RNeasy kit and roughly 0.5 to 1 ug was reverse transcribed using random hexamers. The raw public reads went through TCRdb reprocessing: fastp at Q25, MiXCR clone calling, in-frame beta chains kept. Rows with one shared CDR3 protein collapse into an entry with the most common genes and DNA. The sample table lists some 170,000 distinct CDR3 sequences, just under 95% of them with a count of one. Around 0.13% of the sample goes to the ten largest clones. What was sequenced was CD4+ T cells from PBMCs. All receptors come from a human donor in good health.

The CDR3 region has the DNA TGTGCCAGCAGGAGCGGGGCGCCACAAGAGACCCAGTACTTC. Protein sequence: CASRSGAPQETQYF. V is TRBV6-1 and J is TRBJ2-5, with 7 positions matching TRBD2. This CDR3 contains 14 residues. CDR1 and CDR2 (germline): MNHNS, SASEGT. Losses at the gene ends were 6 bases for V and 2 bases for J; bases not matched to a gene: 6.

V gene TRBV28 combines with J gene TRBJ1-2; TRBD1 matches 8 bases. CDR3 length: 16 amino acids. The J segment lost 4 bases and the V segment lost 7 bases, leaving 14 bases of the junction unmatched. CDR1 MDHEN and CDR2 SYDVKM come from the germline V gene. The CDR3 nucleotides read TGTGCCAGCACCGAACGACAGGGGACGGACCTCTATGGCTACACCTTC. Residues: CASTERQGTDLYGYTF.

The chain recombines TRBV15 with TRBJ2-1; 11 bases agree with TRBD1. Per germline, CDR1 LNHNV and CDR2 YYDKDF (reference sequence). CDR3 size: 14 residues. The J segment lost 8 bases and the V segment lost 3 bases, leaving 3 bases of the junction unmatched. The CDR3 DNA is TGTGCCACCAGCAGGCGGACAGGGGGCGATGAGCAGTTCTTC. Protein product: CATSRRTGGDEQFF.

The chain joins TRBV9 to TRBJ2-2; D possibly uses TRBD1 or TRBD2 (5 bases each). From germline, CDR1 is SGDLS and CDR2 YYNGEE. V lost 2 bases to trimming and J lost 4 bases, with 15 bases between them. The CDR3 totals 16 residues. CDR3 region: CASSVRGVYGTGELFF. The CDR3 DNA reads TGTGCCAGCAGCGTTAGGGGAGTTTATGGCACCGGGGAGCTGTTTTTT.

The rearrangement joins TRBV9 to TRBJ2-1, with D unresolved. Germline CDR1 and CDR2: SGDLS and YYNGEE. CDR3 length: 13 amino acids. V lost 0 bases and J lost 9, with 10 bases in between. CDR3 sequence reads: CASSVAVLAEQFF. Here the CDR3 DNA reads TGTGCCAGCAGCGTAGCGGTTCTGGCTGAGCAGTTCTTC.

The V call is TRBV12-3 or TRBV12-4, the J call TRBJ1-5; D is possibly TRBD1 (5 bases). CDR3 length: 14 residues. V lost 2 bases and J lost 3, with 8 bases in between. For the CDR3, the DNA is TGTGCCAGCAGTTTATCAGGGTTCAATCAGCCCCAGCATTTT. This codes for CASSLSGFNQPQHF.

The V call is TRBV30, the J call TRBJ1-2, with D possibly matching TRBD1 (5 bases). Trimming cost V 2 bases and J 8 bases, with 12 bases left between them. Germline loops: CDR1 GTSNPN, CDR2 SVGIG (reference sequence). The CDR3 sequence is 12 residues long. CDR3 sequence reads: CAWSLGRAGYTF. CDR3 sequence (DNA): TGTGCCTGGAGTTTGGGCAGGGCAGGCTACACCTTC.

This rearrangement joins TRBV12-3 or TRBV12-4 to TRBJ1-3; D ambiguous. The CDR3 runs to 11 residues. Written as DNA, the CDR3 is TGTGCGATTTCCTCTGGAAACACCATATATTTT. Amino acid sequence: CAISSGNTIYF.

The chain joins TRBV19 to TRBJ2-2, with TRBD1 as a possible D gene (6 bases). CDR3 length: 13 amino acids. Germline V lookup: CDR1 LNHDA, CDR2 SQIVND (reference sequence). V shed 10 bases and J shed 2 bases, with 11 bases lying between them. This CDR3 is CATMDSNTGELFF. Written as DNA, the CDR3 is TGTGCCACTATGGACAGCAACACCGGGGAGCTGTTTTTT.

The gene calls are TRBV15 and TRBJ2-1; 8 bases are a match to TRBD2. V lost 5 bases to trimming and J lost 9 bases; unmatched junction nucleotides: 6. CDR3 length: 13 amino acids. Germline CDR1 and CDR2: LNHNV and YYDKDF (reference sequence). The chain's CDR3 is CATSPRGGGEQFF. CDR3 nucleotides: TGTGCCACCAGCCCCCGGGGGGGAGGTGAGCAGTTCTTC.

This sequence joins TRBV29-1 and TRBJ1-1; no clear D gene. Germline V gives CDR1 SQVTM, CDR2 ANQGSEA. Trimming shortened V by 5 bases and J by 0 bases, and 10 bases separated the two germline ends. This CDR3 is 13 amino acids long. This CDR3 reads CSVISLLNTEAFF. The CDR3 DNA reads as TGCAGCGTTATCAGCCTCCTGAACACTGAAGCTTTCTTT. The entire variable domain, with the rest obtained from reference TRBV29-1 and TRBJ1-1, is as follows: SAVISQKPSRDICQRGTSLTIQCQVDSQVTMMFWYRQQPGQSLTLIATANQGSEATYESGFVIDKFPISRPNLTFSTLTVSNMSPEDSSIYLCSVISLLNTEAFFGQGTRLTVV.

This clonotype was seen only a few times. CDR3 nucleotide sequence: TGCAGCGTTCGGCCTGGCTACACCTTC. Its translation is CSVRPGYTF. V is TRBV29-1 and J is TRBJ1-2; D is undetermined. From germline, CDR1 is SQVTM and CDR2 ANQGSEA. This CDR3 has 9 residues. V was trimmed by 5 bases and J by 7 bases, leaving 5 bases between them.

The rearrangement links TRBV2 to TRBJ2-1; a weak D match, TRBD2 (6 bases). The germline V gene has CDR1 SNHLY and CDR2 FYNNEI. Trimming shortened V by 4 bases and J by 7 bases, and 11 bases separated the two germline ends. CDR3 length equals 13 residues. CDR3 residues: CASSGGAGNEQFF. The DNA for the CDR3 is TGTGCCAGCAGTGGGGGCGCGGGGAATGAGCAGTTCTTC.

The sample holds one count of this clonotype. The CDR3 nucleotides read TGTGCCAGCAGTTACGTCGGACAGGTCTCCTACGAGCAGTACTTC. Its translation: CASSYVGQVSYEQYF. The chain couples TRBV6-2 or TRBV6-3 to TRBJ2-7; 7 bases agree with TRBD1. Losses at the gene ends were 2 bases for V and 0 bases for J; bases not matched to a gene: 4. The CDR3 extends over 15 amino acids. Germline V lookup: CDR1 MNHEY, CDR2 SVGEGT.

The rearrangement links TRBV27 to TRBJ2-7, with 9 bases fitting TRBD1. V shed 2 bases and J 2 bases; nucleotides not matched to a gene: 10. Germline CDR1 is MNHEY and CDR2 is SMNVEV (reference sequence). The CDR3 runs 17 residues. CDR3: CASSLRGNRGLTYEQYF. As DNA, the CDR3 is TGTGCCAGCAGTTTAAGGGGAAACAGGGGGCTAACCTACGAGCAGTACTTC.

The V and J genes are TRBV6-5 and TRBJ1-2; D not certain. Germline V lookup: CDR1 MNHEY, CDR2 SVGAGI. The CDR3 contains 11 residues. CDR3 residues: CSAQSNYGYTF. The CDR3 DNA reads TGTAGTGCGCAAAGTAACTATGGCTACACCTTC.

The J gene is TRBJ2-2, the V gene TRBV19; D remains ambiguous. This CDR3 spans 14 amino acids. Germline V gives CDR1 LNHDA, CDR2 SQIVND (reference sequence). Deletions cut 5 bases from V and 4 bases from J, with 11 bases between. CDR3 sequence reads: CASSGPSGTGELFF. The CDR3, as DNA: TGTGCCAGTAGTGGACCTTCGGGCACCGGGGAGCTGTTTTTT.

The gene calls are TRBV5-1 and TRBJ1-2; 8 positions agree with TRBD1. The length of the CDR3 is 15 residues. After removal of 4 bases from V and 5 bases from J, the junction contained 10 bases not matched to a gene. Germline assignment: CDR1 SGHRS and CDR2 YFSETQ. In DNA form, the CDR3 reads TGCGCCAGCAGCCAATCGACAGGGGCCTCTTATGGCTACACCTTC. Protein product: CASSQSTGASYGYTF.

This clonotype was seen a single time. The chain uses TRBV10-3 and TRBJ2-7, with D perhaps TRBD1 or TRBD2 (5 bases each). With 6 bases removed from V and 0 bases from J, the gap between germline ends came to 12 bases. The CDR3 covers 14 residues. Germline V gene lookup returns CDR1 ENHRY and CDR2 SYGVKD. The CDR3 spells CAIRGDLSSYEQYF. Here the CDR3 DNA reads TGTGCCATCAGGGGGGACCTGAGCTCCTACGAGCAGTACTTC.

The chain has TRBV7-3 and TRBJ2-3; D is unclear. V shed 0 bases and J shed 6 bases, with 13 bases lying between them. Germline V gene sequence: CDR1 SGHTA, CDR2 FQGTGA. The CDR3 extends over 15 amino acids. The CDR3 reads CASSLTGYNTDTQYF. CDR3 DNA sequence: TGTGCCAGCAGCTTAACGGGATACAATACGGATACGCAGTATTTT.

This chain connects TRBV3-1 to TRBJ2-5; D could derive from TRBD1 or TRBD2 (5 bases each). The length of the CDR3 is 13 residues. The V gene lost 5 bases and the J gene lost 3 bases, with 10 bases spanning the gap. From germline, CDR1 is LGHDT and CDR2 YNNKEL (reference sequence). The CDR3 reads CASSAGGKETQYF. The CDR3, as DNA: TGTGCCAGCAGCGCTGGGGGTAAAGAGACCCAGTACTTC.

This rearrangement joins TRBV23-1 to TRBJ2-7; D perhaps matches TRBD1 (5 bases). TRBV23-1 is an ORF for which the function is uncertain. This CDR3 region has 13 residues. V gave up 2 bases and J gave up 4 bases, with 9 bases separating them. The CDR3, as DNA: TGCGCCAGCAGTCAAGGAGACAGTTACGAGCAGTACTTC. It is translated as CASSQGDSYEQYF.

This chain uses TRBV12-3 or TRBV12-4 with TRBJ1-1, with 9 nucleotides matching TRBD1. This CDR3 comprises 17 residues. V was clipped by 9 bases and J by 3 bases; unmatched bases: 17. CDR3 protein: CARPRSRDRERDTEAFF. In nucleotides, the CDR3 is TGTGCCAGACCTCGATCCCGGGACAGGGAAAGGGACACTGAAGCTTTCTTT.

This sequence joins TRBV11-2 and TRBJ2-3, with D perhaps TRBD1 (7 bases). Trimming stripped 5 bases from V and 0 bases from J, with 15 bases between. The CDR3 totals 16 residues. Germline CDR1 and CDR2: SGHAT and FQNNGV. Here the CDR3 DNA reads TGTGCCAGCAGCCCACGACAGGGAGGAAGCACAGATACGCAGTATTTT. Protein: CASSPRQGGSTDTQYF.

This chain's CDR3 is CASSSDTADEKLFF. In nucleotides, the CDR3 is TGCGCCAGCAGCTCGGACACGGCGGATGAAAAACTGTTTTTT. The chain uses TRBV5-1 and TRBJ1-4; TRBD1 might be the D (5 bases). Germline loops: CDR1 SGHRS, CDR2 YFSETQ. CDR3 length: 14 amino acids. The V end lost 3 bases, the J end lost 6 bases, and 12 bases lay between the germline ends.

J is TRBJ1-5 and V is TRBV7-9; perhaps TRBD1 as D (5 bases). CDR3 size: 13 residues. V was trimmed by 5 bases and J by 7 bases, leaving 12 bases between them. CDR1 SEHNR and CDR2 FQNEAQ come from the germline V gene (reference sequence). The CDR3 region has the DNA TGTGCCAGCAGCCCGCCCGGGGGACAGCCCCAGCATTTT. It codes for CASSPPGGQPQHF.

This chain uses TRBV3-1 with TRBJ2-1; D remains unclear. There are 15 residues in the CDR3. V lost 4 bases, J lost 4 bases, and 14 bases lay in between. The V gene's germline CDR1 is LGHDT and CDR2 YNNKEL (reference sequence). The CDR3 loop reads CASSLMTYPYNEQFF. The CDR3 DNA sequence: TGTGCCAGCAGCCTGATGACTTACCCTTACAATGAGCAGTTCTTC.